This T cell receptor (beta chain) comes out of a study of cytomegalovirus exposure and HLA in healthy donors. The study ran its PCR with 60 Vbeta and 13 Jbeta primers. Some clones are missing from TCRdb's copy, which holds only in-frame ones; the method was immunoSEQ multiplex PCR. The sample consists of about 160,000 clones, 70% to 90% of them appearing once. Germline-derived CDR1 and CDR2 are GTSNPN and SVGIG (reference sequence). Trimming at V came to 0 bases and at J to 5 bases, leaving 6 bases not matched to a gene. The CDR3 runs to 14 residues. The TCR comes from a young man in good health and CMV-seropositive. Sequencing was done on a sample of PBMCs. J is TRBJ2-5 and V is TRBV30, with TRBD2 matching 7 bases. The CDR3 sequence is CAWSVFGGRETQYF. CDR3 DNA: TGTGCCTGGAGTGTATTCGGGGGGAGGGAGACCCAGTACTTC.